This record concerns one T cell receptor (beta chain) sequence. Which antigen it targets is not known. Instrument on record: Illumina HiSeq 2000. 5'RACE template switching, by which a universal primer site and unique molecular identifiers were added, was used to make TCR beta cDNA libraries. cDNA synthesis was primed from the TCR beta constant segment and was followed by two successive PCR amplification steps. The authors' pipeline ran thus. Reads were demultiplexed and grouped by UMI with MIGEC, and clonotypes were assembled and quantified with MiTCR. To remove erroneous sequences, TCR cDNA sequences were retained only when supported by two or more reads. The tcR package was used for downstream repertoire analysis, and clonotypes were matched between fractions using CDR3 nucleotide sequence together with V segment. VDJmatch was used to annotate antigen specificity against VDJdb, with one amino acid substitution in CDR3 allowed. Once TCRdb had reprocessed the reads, it stored one entry per CDR3 protein sequence and supplied no DNA. TCRdb assigned the V and J calls; the authors' analysis was not used. The table for this sample lists approximately 550,000 distinct CDR3 sequences. Less than 4.5% of the sample goes to the ten largest clones.

CDR1 KGHDR and CDR2 SFDVKD are derived from the germline V gene. Including cysteine and phenylalanine, the CDR3 has 16 amino acids. No DNA accompanies this entry. To determine HCMV serostatus, a commercial ELISA kit was used to detect HCMV-specific IgG in serum. Ficoll density gradient centrifugation was used to isolate peripheral blood mononuclear cells from blood. This sample is part of a study of T cells expressing NK-cell markers (dated by TCRdb to 2020 to 2021). At the level of the whole study: In sorted CD3+CD56+NKG2C+, CD3+CD56+NKG2C- and CD3+CD56-NKG2C+ T-cell subsets from several donors, TCR beta-chain repertoires were profiled. Among the eight sequenced donors, seven were HCMV-seropositive and one was HCMV-seronegative. The eight sequenced donors were randomly selected healthy volunteers, three men and five women. The libraries were sequenced on Illumina HiSeq 2000/2500, MiSeq or NextSeq, producing 2 x 150 bp reads. Study-wide conclusions, independent of this receptor: It remained unclear whether the expanded NKG2C-expressing T cell clones were specific for HCMV antigens. In several donors, the dominant CD3+CD56+NKG2C+ clonotypes ranked among the top 10 CD8+ clonotypes, making up about 1.0-7.5% of CD8+ T cells. Those dominant clonotypes were again the most abundant among CD3+CD56-NKG2C+ cells in four donors, at roughly 28.3-60.1%.

This sequence uses TRBV24-1 and TRBJ2-2; with no DNA, the TCRdb D assignment of TRBD1 cannot be verified. Sequencing used blood T cells: a sorted CD56 or NKG2C T cell subset, CD4+ or CD8+ T cells, or bulk PBMC T cells (not recorded which). This receptor was obtained from a man aged 18 to 35 in good health. Donor details come from another sample of the same person, matched by shared clones. The CDR3 is CATSRDRGVGTGELFF.